Listed below are T cell receptor beta chains from one sample, sequenced in a study of blood T cell repertoires in COVID-19. Only in-frame clones appear in the TCRdb table, and some are missing; sequencing was by immunoSEQ multiplex PCR. Of roughly 50,000 clones in the sample, approximately 81% were seen once. Sequenced: peripheral blood. The receptors here all came from a woman aged 60-75 years with acute or convalescent COVID-19. Each CDR3 is given with its conserved first and last residue. The D gene is left open where the match is weak. Size is omitted from some rows. Given values are once, few, many or a class for expanded clones.

size	D	V	J	CDR3	DNA
NA	TRBD1	TRBV10-1	TRBJ2-7	CASTGGNEQYF	TGCGCCAGCACAGGGGGCAACGAGCAGTACTTC
NA	TRBD1	TRBV2	TRBJ2-5	CASRTGRQETQYF	TGTGCCAGCAGGACAGGGCGGCAAGAGACCCAGTACTTC
NA	NA	TRBV2	TRBJ1-1	CASSLMGAGLNTEAFF	TGTGCCAGCAGCTTGATGGGAGCAGGCCTGAACACTGAAGCTTTCTTT
NA	TRBD1	TRBV28	TRBJ1-5	CASRGGTGDYSNQPQHF	TGTGCCAGCAGGGGTGGGACAGGGGATTATAGCAATCAGCCCCAGCATTTT
NA	NA	TRBV5-5	TRBJ2-5	CASSLVRSATATGETQYF	TGTGCCAGCAGCTTGGTTCGATCCGCGACAGCCACAGGGGAGACCCAGTACTTC
few	NA	TRBV7-3	TRBJ2-3	CASSTGQLGYADTQYF	TGTGCCAGCAGCACAGGACAGCTGGGCTATGCGGATACGCAGTATTTT
NA	NA	TRBV6-6	TRBJ1-2	CASSPGGGQGYGYTF	TGTGCCAGCAGCCCCGGGGGGGGGCAGGGCTATGGCTACACCTTC
NA	NA	TRBV6-5	TRBJ2-1	CASSYGGIGSNEQFF	TGTGCCAGCAGTTACGGGGGGATAGGGTCCAATGAGCAGTTCTTC
NA	TRBD1	TRBV12-3/TRBV12-4	TRBJ2-7	CASSPGQGYEQYF	TGTGCCAGCAGTCCGGGACAGGGTTACGAGCAGTACTTC
NA	NA	TRBV3-1/TRBV3-2	TRBJ1-1	CASSQDLSPLNTEAFF	TGTGCCAGCAGCCAAGATCTAAGCCCGTTGAACACTGAAGCTTTCTTT
once	TRBD1	TRBV19	TRBJ1-4	CATRRTGGYTNEKLFF	TGTGCCACCAGGAGGACAGGGGGCTACACTAATGAAAAACTGTTTTTT
NA	NA	TRBV19	TRBJ1-3	CASSIAHTLSGNTIYF	TGTGCCAGTAGTATAGCCCATACTCTCTCTGGAAACACCATATATTTT
few	TRBD1	TRBV2	TRBJ1-5	CASRAGGGMQPQHF	TGTGCCAGCAGAGCAGGGGGCGGCATGCAGCCCCAGCATTTT
NA	NA	TRBV27	TRBJ2-7	CASSLSRVLPSATHYEQYF	TGTGCCAGCAGTTTATCGAGGGTTTTACCGTCCGCAACACACTACGAGCAGTACTTC
NA	TRBD2	TRBV5-1	TRBJ2-5	CASTAGGRETQYF	TGCGCCAGCACCGCGGGAGGTCGGGAGACCCAGTACTTC
NA	NA	TRBV18	TRBJ1-5	CASSPNIRVVAGGNQPQHF	TGTGCCAGCTCACCAAATATAAGGGTCGTGGCAGGGGGCAATCAGCCCCAGCATTTT
NA	NA	TRBV4-2	TRBJ1-1	CASSRARGILNTEAFF	TGTGCCAGCAGCCGAGCAAGAGGAATCCTGAACACTGAAGCTTTCTTT
once	TRBD2	TRBV5-1	TRBJ2-1	CASSRSSGRNNEQFF	TGCGCCAGCAGCCGATCTAGCGGGAGAAACAATGAGCAGTTCTTC
NA	TRBD1	TRBV6-5	TRBJ1-2	CASRPTGGSAYGYTF	TGTGCCAGCAGGCCTACAGGGGGCTCTGCCTATGGCTACACCTTC
NA	TRBD1	TRBV6-1	TRBJ2-7	CASSDVGQLSSYEQYF	TGTGCCAGCAGTGATGTGGGACAGCTGAGCTCCTACGAGCAGTACTTC
NA	NA	TRBV10-3	TRBJ1-1	CAISDREVNTEAFF	TGTGCCATCAGTGACAGGGAGGTGAACACTGAAGCTTTCTTT
NA	NA	TRBV29-1	TRBJ1-1	CSVVQMNTEAFF	TGCAGCGTTGTCCAAATGAACACTGAAGCTTTCTTT
NA	NA	TRBV7-8	TRBJ2-5	CASSARSEETQYF	TGTGCCAGCAGCGCCCGATCGGAAGAGACCCAGTACTTC
NA	TRBD1	TRBV29-1	TRBJ1-2	CSAGTANYGYTF	TGCAGCGCTGGGACAGCGAACTATGGCTACACCTTC
NA	NA	TRBV7-9	TRBJ2-4	CASSLGNLAGIIAKNIQYF	TGTGCCAGCAGCTTAGGGAATTTGGCAGGGATCATAGCCAAAAACATTCAGTACTTC
NA	TRBD1	TRBV19	TRBJ1-4	CASRARGRDNEKLFF	TGTGCCAGTAGAGCCAGGGGGCGCGATAATGAAAAACTGTTTTTT
once	NA	TRBV19	TRBJ2-3	CASSVVGGGTDTQYF	TGTGCCAGTAGTGTTGTGGGGGGTGGGACAGATACGCAGTATTTT
NA	TRBD1	TRBV2	TRBJ1-1	CASILQGMNTEAFF	TGTGCCAGCATTCTACAGGGGATGAACACTGAAGCTTTCTTT
NA	NA	TRBV2	TRBJ1-2	CASSPGPGMSGYTF	TGTGCCAGCAGCCCTGGACCGGGAATGAGCGGCTACACCTTC
NA	NA	TRBV11-2	TRBJ2-2	CASSLGVGDTGELFF	TGTGCCAGCAGCTTAGGTGTGGGAGACACCGGGGAGCTGTTTTTT
NA	NA	TRBV19	TRBJ2-2	CASSIGLPGELFF	TGTGCCAGTAGTATAGGACTACCCGGGGAGCTGTTTTTT
NA	NA	TRBV6-5	TRBJ1-1	CASGESGVITEAFF	TGTGCCAGCGGAGAATCGGGGGTTATCACTGAAGCTTTCTTT
NA	NA	TRBV27	TRBJ2-7	CASSWNRVSSYEQYF	TGTGCCAGCAGTTGGAACAGGGTAAGCTCCTACGAGCAGTACTTC
NA	NA	TRBV5-1	TRBJ2-1	CASSLATASGNEQFF	TGCGCCAGCAGCTTGGCGACCGCTTCGGGCAATGAGCAGTTCTTC
NA	NA	TRBV20-1	TRBJ2-2	CSASRGRDTGELFF	TGCAGTGCTAGTAGGGGGAGAGACACCGGGGAGCTGTTTTTT
NA	TRBD1	TRBV5-4	TRBJ1-5	CASSSDRANQPQHF	TGTGCCAGCAGCTCGGACAGGGCCAATCAGCCCCAGCATTTT
NA	NA	TRBV29-1	TRBJ2-3	CSVEPGRGADTQYF	TGCAGCGTTGAACCCGGGCGGGGCGCAGATACGCAGTATTTT
NA	TRBD1	TRBV7-9	TRBJ2-5	CASSSQLGTTTGQETQYF	TGTGCCAGCAGCTCCCAACTAGGGACCACGACAGGGCAAGAGACCCAGTACTTC
NA	TRBD2	TRBV7-9	TRBJ2-1	CASSSNSGGAHEQFF	TGTGCCAGCAGTTCTAATAGCGGGGGGGCCCATGAGCAGTTCTTC
NA	NA	TRBV6-5	TRBJ1-2	CASRAGTFGYTF	TGTGCCAGCAGGGCAGGGACTTTTGGCTACACCTTC
NA	TRBD1	TRBV7-3	TRBJ1-2	CASSVGQGGGYTF	TGTGCCAGCAGCGTGGGACAGGGGGGTGGCTACACCTTC
few	TRBD1	TRBV30	TRBJ2-2	CAWSVGDRATQLFF	TGTGCCTGGAGTGTAGGGGACAGGGCCACCCAGCTGTTTTTT
NA	TRBD2	TRBV5-1	TRBJ2-1	CASSLDTSGRAEQFF	TGCGCCAGCAGCTTGGACACTAGCGGGAGGGCCGAACAGTTCTTC
NA	NA	TRBV6-5	TRBJ1-5	CASSLSRGTNQPQHF	TGTGCCAGCAGCCTAAGCCGGGGTACCAATCAGCCCCAGCATTTT
once	NA	TRBV19	TRBJ1-4	CASSTTVLARAGEKLFF	TGTGCCAGTAGTACGACAGTCCTCGCTCGGGCTGGTGAAAAACTGTTTTTT
NA	NA	TRBV5-1	TRBJ2-2	CASSLFPGDGGELFF	TGCGCCAGCAGCTTGTTCCCGGGGGACGGCGGGGAGCTGTTTTTT
once	TRBD1	TRBV5-1	TRBJ2-1	CASSLEDRGFDEQFF	TGCGCCAGCAGCTTGGAGGACAGGGGTTTCGATGAGCAGTTCTTC
NA	NA	TRBV18	TRBJ1-5	CASQLTGDQPQHF	TGTGCCAGCCAACTGACTGGAGATCAGCCCCAGCATTTT